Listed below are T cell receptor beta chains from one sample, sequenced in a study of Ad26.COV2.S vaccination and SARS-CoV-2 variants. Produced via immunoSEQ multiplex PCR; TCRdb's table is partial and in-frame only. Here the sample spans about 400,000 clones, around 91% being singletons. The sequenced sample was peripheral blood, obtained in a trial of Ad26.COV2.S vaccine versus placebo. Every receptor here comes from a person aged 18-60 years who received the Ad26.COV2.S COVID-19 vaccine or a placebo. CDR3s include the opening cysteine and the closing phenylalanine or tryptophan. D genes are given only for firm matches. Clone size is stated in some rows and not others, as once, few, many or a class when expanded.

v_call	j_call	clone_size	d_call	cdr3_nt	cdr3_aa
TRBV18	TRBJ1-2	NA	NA	TGTGCCAGCTCACCACTTCCGCAACCGGACAGCCGTGGCTACACCTTC	CASSPLPQPDSRGYTF
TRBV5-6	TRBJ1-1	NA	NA	TGTGCCAGCAGCCTACAGGGAAACACTGAAGCTTTCTTT	CASSLQGNTEAFF
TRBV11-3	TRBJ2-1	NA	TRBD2	TGTGCCAGCAGCTTAGACATGGGAGGGCCGGATAATGAGCAGTTCTTC	CASSLDMGGPDNEQFF
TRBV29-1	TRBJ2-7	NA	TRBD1	TGCAGCGTGCCAAGGACAGGGGGCGAGCAGTACTTC	CSVPRTGGEQYF
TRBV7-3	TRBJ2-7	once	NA	TGTGCCAGCAGCTTCGGGGGCGCAGATTACGAGCAGTACTTC	CASSFGGADYEQYF
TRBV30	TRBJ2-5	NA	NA	TGTGCCTGGAGTCGGGACCACTTTCAAGAGACCCAGTACTTC	CAWSRDHFQETQYF
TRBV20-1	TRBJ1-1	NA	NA	TGCAGTGCTAGAAGGGTGACTGAAGCTTTCTTT	CSARRVTEAFF
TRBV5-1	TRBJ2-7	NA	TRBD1	TGCGCCAGCAGCCCCTACCGTGGACAGGGGCCCTACGAGCAGTACTTC	CASSPYRGQGPYEQYF
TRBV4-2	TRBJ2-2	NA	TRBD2	TGTGCCAGCAGGTCCGGGACTAGCGGGAGTAGAACCGGGGAGCTGTTTTTT	CASRSGTSGSRTGELFF
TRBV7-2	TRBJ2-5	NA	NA	TGTGCCAGCAGCTTCGGCTTCCAAGAGACCCAGTACTTC	CASSFGFQETQYF
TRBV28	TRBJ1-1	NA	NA	TGTGCCAGCAGTTTGGGCGGGTTCCCTGAAGCTTTCTTT	CASSLGGFPEAFF
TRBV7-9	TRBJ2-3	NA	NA	TGTGCCAGCAGCTTTGGCAGAGATACGCAGTATTTT	CASSFGRDTQYF
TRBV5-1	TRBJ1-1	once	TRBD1	TGCGCCAGCAGCTTGGGGACAGGGGGCACTGAAGCTTTCTTT	CASSLGTGGTEAFF
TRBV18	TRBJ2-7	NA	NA	TGTGCCAGCTCACAGCTGGAACAGGCCAACGAGCAGTACTTC	CASSQLEQANEQYF
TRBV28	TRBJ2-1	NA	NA	TGTGCCAGCAGATCACAACTAGATCCCTCCTACAATGAGCAGTTCTTC	CASRSQLDPSYNEQFF
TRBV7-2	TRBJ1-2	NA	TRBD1	TGTGCCAGCAGCGCCCGACAGGGGGGTGGCTACACCTTC	CASSARQGGGYTF
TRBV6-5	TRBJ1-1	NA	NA	TGTGCCAGCAGTTACTCAAGGGGGACTGAAGCTTTCTTT	CASSYSRGTEAFF
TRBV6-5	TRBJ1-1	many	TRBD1	TGTGCCAGCAGCCACAGGGGGAACACTGAAGCTTTCTTT	CASSHRGNTEAFF
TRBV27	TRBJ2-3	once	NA	TGTGCCAGCAGTCGGGGGTCCTACACAGATACGCAGTATTTT	CASSRGSYTDTQYF
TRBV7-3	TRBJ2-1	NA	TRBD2	TGTGCCAGCAGCTTAGTAGCGGGAGGGAACAATGAGCAGTTCTTC	CASSLVAGGNNEQFF